This TCR beta chain was observed in a study of blood T cell repertoires in COVID-19. The wider study: Spain, Italy and the United States supplied samples that represented acute and convalescent COVID-19. PBMCs, B-cell-depleted T cells, or T cells were the source of the cDNA or gDNA that made up the material.

Authors' methods: Amplifying reference gene primers gave estimates of nucleated cell counts. Clones were read by immunoSEQ multiplex PCR, and TCRdb kept only the in-frame ones, dropping some. V and J calls and clone size are as listed in that table; D and trimming were resolved from the DNA. In the table there are 95,000 to 100,000 clones, approximately 91% of which are singletons. Input material: peripheral blood. The receptor was isolated from a man aged 45-65 years with acute or convalescent COVID-19.

The DNA of the CDR3 is TGTGCCAGCAGTACCCCCCCAGGGGGTTACGAGCAGTACTTC. Translating gives CASSTPPGGYEQYF. V and J are TRBV6-2 or TRBV6-3 and TRBJ2-7; the match to TRBD1 covers 7 bases. The CDR3 length is 14 residues. V lost 5 bases and J lost 4; bases outside the gene matches: 8. The germline V gene encodes CDR1 MNHEY and CDR2 SVGEGT.